The subject of this entry is one T cell receptor (beta chain). The antigen is undetermined. The source of the sample is a study of PD-1 blockade in mismatch repair-deficient tumors. Every patient had mismatch repair deficiency by PCR or immunohistochemistry. TCR sequencing covered a few patients who responded to pembrolizumab. Study-level points and caveats: Tumor-resident clones, often absent from pretreatment blood, expanded after pembrolizumab and then contracted.

Measured with immunoSEQ multiplex PCR; TCRdb has only the in-frame clones, and not every one. The top ten hold 17% of the sample, which has 20,000 to 25,000 clones, roughly 81% seen once. Sequenced here: peripheral blood, sampled 2 weeks after starting pembrolizumab. This clonotype was sampled from an adult with mismatch repair-deficient cancer.

In DNA, the CDR3 is TGTGCCAGCAGTGATCAGGGATCACTGGGTGGCGCAGATACGCAGTATTTT. Encoded protein: CASSDQGSLGGADTQYF. The chain carries TRBV6-1 and TRBJ2-3, with D possibly TRBD1 on 5 matching bases. The ends were cut back, 3 bases at V and 4 bases at J, with 20 bases in the middle. The CDR3 extends over 17 amino acids. The germline V gene encodes CDR1 MNHNS and CDR2 SASEGT.